This T cell receptor beta chain was retrieved from a study of cytomegalovirus exposure and HLA in healthy donors. A remark on this clone: What it binds is unknown.

V lost 8 bases to trimming and J lost 4 bases, with 9 bases between them. This CDR3 comprises 12 residues. Germline V CDR1 and CDR2: SNHLY, FYNNEI. Study-wide results and caveats: Data from an earlier analysis indicated that most TCR beta V segments were productive either about 87% or about 30% of the time. Later on, a genetic analysis was performed. It linked a missense variant in DCLRE1C with V- and J-gene trimming of TCR beta. There were some V segments, including TRBV6-2 and TRBV6-3, excluded as indistinguishable.

The donors gave bone marrow, and they were healthy. The PCR used 60 Vbeta and 13 Jbeta primers. TCRdb's copy holds only in-frame clones and misses some; the assay was immunoSEQ multiplex PCR. The sample contains 180,000 or so clones, 65% to 85% of which appear only once. Specimen: PBMCs. This clonotype was obtained from a boy younger than 10 in good health and CMV-seronegative. The chain links TRBV2 to TRBJ1-3; D remains unclear. Here the CDR3 reads CASASGGNTIYF. DNA for the CDR3: TGTGCCAGCGCTAGCGGGGGAAACACCATATATTTT. Combining the CDR3 with reference TRBV2 and TRBJ1-3 gives the whole variable domain EPEVTQTPSHQVTQMGQEVILRCVPISNHLYFYWYRQILGQKVEFLVSFYNNEISEKSEIFDDQFSVERPDGSNFTLKIRSTKLEDSAMYFCASASGGNTIYFGEGSWLTVV.